One sample yielded the 18 T cell receptor beta chains listed below, sequenced in a study of shared clonotypes between healthy human individuals. The table came from immunoSEQ multiplex PCR; TCRdb's copy has only in-frame clones and leaves some out. The sample holds around 2.1 million clones; nearly 97% are singletons and the top ten take 0.1% to 0.15%. The sample consisted of naive CD4+ T cells sorted from blood. Subset described: CD45RA+ positively selected. These receptors originate from a man aged 18 to 30 in good health.

V usage is TRBV7-9 and J usage is TRBJ1-1, with no clear D. Looked up from germline, CDR1 is SEHNR and CDR2 is FQNEAQ (reference sequence). The V and J ends lost 2 bases and 1 base respectively, with 14 bases between them. The CDR3 is made up of 16 amino acids. The CDR3 protein is CASSLSSWQPNTEAFF. The CDR3 nucleotides are TGTGCCAGCAGCTTAAGTTCGTGGCAGCCGAACACTGAAGCTTTCTTT.

The chain joins TRBV5-5 to TRBJ1-6, with 7 bases aligning to TRBD1. The ends lost 3 bases at V and 6 bases at J; junction bases unmatched: 6. Per germline, CDR1 SGHKS and CDR2 YYEKEE (reference sequence). This CDR3 region has 15 residues. CDR3 sequence (DNA): TGTGCCAGCAGCTCCCCGGGACAGTTTAATTCACCCCTCCACTTT. This sequence encodes CASSSPGQFNSPLHF.

Worth noting for this clone: The identical CDR3 is also encoded by other nucleotide sequences in the sample. CDR3 DNA sequence: TGCAGCGTTGTGACGGGCTCCTACGAGCAGTACTTC. This encodes CSVVTGSYEQYF. The chain combines TRBV29-1 with TRBJ2-7; D is unclear. The germline V gene encodes CDR1 SQVTM and CDR2 ANQGSEA. This CDR3 contains 12 residues. Trimming cost V 4 bases and J 0 bases, with 7 bases left between them.

The chain recombines TRBV2 with TRBJ2-1; TRBD2 matches 8 bases. The CDR3 spans 15 residues. Per the germline V gene, CDR1 is SNHLY and CDR2 is FYNNEI. The V and J ends lost 1 base and 3 bases, in that order; junction bases with no gene match: 2. Here the CDR3 DNA reads TGTGCCAGCAGTGAAGGCGGGAGGAGCTACAATGAGCAGTTCTTC. Translation gives CASSEGGRSYNEQFF.

V gene TRBV18 combines with J gene TRBJ1-3; the D gene is possibly TRBD1 (6 bases). The germline V gene encodes CDR1 KGHSH and CDR2 LQKENI. The CDR3 loop spans 15 amino acids. The V gene lost 6 bases and the J gene lost 6 bases, with 18 bases spanning the gap. The CDR3 DNA reads TGTGCCAGCTCTCCTGACGGGGGCAGTCAAAACACCATATATTTT. Protein sequence: CASSPDGGSQNTIYF.

This sequence joins TRBV6-5 and TRBJ2-1; D ambiguous. Trimming cost V 3 bases and J 4 bases, with 13 bases left between them. Germline loops: CDR1 MNHEY, CDR2 SVGAGI. The CDR3 sequence is 15 residues long. The DNA of the CDR3 is TGTGCCAGCAGTTATGACCTGAGTTCGTACAATGAGCAGTTCTTC. Translating it yields CASSYDLSSYNEQFF.

This clone occurred once. V usage is TRBV6-5 and J usage is TRBJ2-7; D may be TRBD2 (5 bases). V lost 5 bases and J 4 bases, leaving 12 bases between the germline ends. This CDR3 spans 13 amino acids. Germline lookup yields CDR1 MNHEY and CDR2 SVGAGI. CDR3 nucleotide sequence: TGTGCCAGCAGTAATACGAGGGATTACGAGCAGTACTTC. It is translated as CASSNTRDYEQYF.

The rearrangement joins TRBV7-2 to TRBJ1-4; D is ambiguous. Germline V CDR1 and CDR2: SGHTA, FQGNSA. This CDR3 region has 12 residues. V lost 5 bases and J 6 bases, leaving 7 bases between the germline ends. CDR3 sequence reads: CASSRGDEKLFF. For the CDR3, the DNA is TGTGCCAGCAGCCGTGGGGATGAAAAACTGTTTTTT.

V is TRBV28 and J is TRBJ1-2; TRBD1 agrees at 9 bases. Losses at the gene ends were 3 bases for V and 6 bases for J; bases not matched to a gene: 5. Germline V CDR1 and CDR2: MDHEN, SYDVKM. The CDR3 contains 14 residues. DNA for the CDR3: TGTGCCAGCAGTTTGCGACAGGGGGGGAATGGCTACACCTTC. Encoded protein: CASSLRQGGNGYTF.

The V gene is TRBV11-3, the J gene TRBJ1-1; D is perhaps TRBD1 (5 bases). Trimming removed 5 bases at V and 6 bases at J, with 10 bases between. Germline V gene lookup returns CDR1 SGHNT and CDR2 YENEEA. The CDR3 consists of 12 residues. The CDR3 protein is CASSPGTAEAFF. The DNA of the CDR3 is TGTGCCAGCAGCCCCGGGACGGCTGAAGCTTTCTTT.

The chain recombines TRBV6-5 with TRBJ1-1, with unresolved D. Trimming removed 6 bases from V and 1 base from J, with 12 bases in between. Germline V gene data show CDR1 as MNHEY and CDR2 as SVGAGI. The CDR3 runs to 14 residues. CDR3 nucleotides: TGTGCCAGCAGCCCTGGACCGACGAACACTGAAGCTTTCTTT. Its protein is CASSPGPTNTEAFF.

The chain joins TRBV4-3 to TRBJ2-7; no clear D gene. The germline gives CDR1 LGHNA, CDR2 YSLEER. The CDR3 loop spans 13 amino acids. Trimming stripped 1 base from V and 6 bases from J, with 10 bases between. The CDR3 here is CASSQVGWGEQYF. The CDR3 nucleotides are TGCGCCAGCAGCCAAGTCGGCTGGGGCGAGCAGTACTTC.

The chain joins TRBV2 to TRBJ1-5; maybe TRBD1 (5 bases). CDR3 length equals 13 residues. V was trimmed by 1 base and J by 9 bases, leaving 10 bases between them. Germline-derived CDR1 and CDR2 are SNHLY and FYNNEI. The CDR3, as DNA: TGTGCCAGCAGTGAAGGGGGCAACTGGCCCCAGCATTTT. Translation gives CASSEGGNWPQHF.

This rearrangement joins TRBV30 to TRBJ1-4, with D tentatively TRBD1 (5 bases). The CDR3 runs to 17 residues. Trimming took off 0 bases at V and 3 bases at J, with 17 bases between the two ends. CDR1 and CDR2 (germline): GTSNPN, SVGIG (reference sequence). The CDR3 DNA reads as TGTGCCTGGAGTGTAATGGGCAGGGCCAGGCCTAATGAAAAACTGTTTTTT. Translating it yields CAWSVMGRARPNEKLFF.

This clone was observed a single time. The rearrangement links TRBV7-8 to TRBJ2-1; 9 nucleotides line up with TRBD2. CDR3 length equals 17 residues. The V and J ends lost 1 base and 0 bases, in that order; junction bases with no gene match: 4. CDR1 SGHVS and CDR2 FQNEAQ come from the germline V gene. For the CDR3, the DNA is TGTGCCAGCAGCTTAGGACTAGCGGCCTACTCCTACAATGAGCAGTTCTTC. Its protein product is CASSLGLAAYSYNEQFF. The full variable domain, rest sourced from reference TRBV7-8 and TRBJ2-1, is GAGVSQSPRYKVAKRGQDVALRCDPISGHVSLFWYQQALGQGPEFLTYFQNEAQLDKSGLPSDRFFAERPEGSVSTLKIQRTQQEDSAVYLCASSLGLAAYSYNEQFFGPGTRLTVL.

J is TRBJ2-7 and V is TRBV4-1; no firm D call. The germline gives CDR1 MGHRA, CDR2 YSYEKL. The CDR3 has 15 amino acids. The V gene lost 0 bases and the J gene lost 2 bases, with 11 bases spanning the gap. The CDR3 spells CASSQDSDEAYEQYF. The CDR3 bases are TGCGCCAGCAGCCAAGACTCAGATGAGGCCTACGAGCAGTACTTC.

The chain couples TRBV10-3 to TRBJ1-1; tentative D call: TRBD1 (5 bases). Per the germline V gene, CDR1 is ENHRY and CDR2 is SYGVKD. V dropped 3 bases and J dropped 10 bases, with 9 bases sitting between them. CDR3 length: 11 amino acids. The CDR3 loop reads CAISEGTTAFF. In nucleotides, the CDR3 is TGTGCCATCAGTGAAGGGACTACAGCTTTCTTT.

The chain is built from TRBV6-5 and TRBJ1-2; 9 bases map to TRBD1. V lost 5 bases, J lost 6 bases, and 4 bases stayed unmatched. The V gene's germline CDR1 is MNHEY and CDR2 SVGAGI. The CDR3 is 13 amino acids. The CDR3 bases are TGTGCCAGCAGTCGACGGGACAGGGATGGCTACACCTTC. This encodes CASSRRDRDGYTF.